This paragraph reports one TCR beta chain. The data were taken from a study of blood T cell repertoires in COVID-19. The CDR3 contains 14 residues. V was pared by 0 bases and J by 1 base, with 7 bases between. The germline V gene encodes CDR1 SGHDN and CDR2 FVKESK. Profiled with immunoSEQ multiplex PCR; TCRdb holds only in-frame clones, not every one. The sample holds some 250,000 clones, approximately 84% seen once. J is TRBJ2-7 and V is TRBV14, with D perhaps matching TRBD1 (6 bases). The sequencing input was PBMCs or T cells enriched from blood (not recorded which). The sequence was collected from a woman aged 35 to 49 with acute COVID-19. This CDR3 reads CASSQDQGSYEQYF. Written as DNA, the CDR3 is TGTGCCAGCAGCCAAGATCAGGGGTCCTACGAGCAGTACTTC.